The text below deals with one TCR beta chain. The target of this receptor is not known. No per-base quality is available; no much larger clone lies one base away. These data are taken from a study of CD8+ T cells in alopecia areata listed by TCRdb under 2018. A note on the overall study: Treated patients were enrolled in an open-label pilot trial of oral tofacitinib at 5 to 10 mg twice daily for moderate-to-severe alopecia areata. High-throughput TCRbeta sequencing was used to examine T cell clonal expansion in alopecia areata in both the C3H/HeJ mouse model and human patients. RNA was extracted with the PAXgene miRNA kit for fixed scalp, the miRNeasy kit for PBMCs, and the RNeasy kit for mouse skin. TCRbeta CDR3 regions were amplified by immunoSEQ multiplex PCR using 35 Vbeta forward and 13 Jbeta reverse primers. Scalp tissue and sorted CD4+ and CD8+ peripheral blood T cells from patchy and totalis/universalis alopecia areata patients and from healthy controls were covered by human TCRbeta sequencing. Biopsies were taken from tofacitinib-treated patients at baseline and at 4 and 24 weeks of treatment, and a later scalp biopsy was taken in several of the tofacitinib-treated patients. Clonality in the scalp was compared among normal scalp (n=4), patchy alopecia areata scalp (n=8), and alopecia totalis/universalis scalp (n=8). Tofacitinib was administered for 6 to 18 months, and 6 months of follow-up off drug were then conducted to assess delayed response and recurrence. For the treated patients, the SALT score, which quantifies what percentage of scalp surface area is affected, served as the measure of disease severity. Findings and caveats that apply to the study as a whole: During tofacitinib treatment, many expanded lesional clones remained in scalp and blood, and this persistence may partly explain relapse after treatment is stopped. Because the treated cohort was small and had only one nonresponder, larger studies are needed to examine links between baseline CD8+ expansion and response. Compared with normal scalp, lesional scalp had higher clonality and more expanded CD8+ clones, particularly in alopecia totalis/universalis, a pattern that suggests antigenic drive. Compared with mice, TCR sequences shared between patients were less clear, possibly partly because of HLA diversity across the patient population. Resident alphabeta T cells in normal human skin are also sequenced, complicating scalp TCR repertoire analysis, unlike mouse skin dominated by gammadelta T cells. Tofacitinib significantly decreased scalp clonality and the number of expanded CD8+ clones among the top 100 scalp clones.

Read against the paper, the sample's time point label means: about 25 weeks on oral tofacitinib. The intended sense of this specimen's treatment or condition label: oral pan-JAK inhibitor, 5-10 mg twice daily. Lesional scalp punch biopsies and peripheral blood were obtained from alopecia areata patients. PBMCs were isolated by density centrifugation and stained for CD3, CD4 and CD8, after which CD4+ and CD8+ T cells were sorted on a FACSAria. V is shortened by 1 base, J by 1 base, and the region joining them spans 16 bases. According to the germline V gene (reference sequence), CDR1 reads PRHDT and CDR2 reads FYEKMQ. The CDR3 holds 18 amino acids from the cysteine to the phenylalanine. The CDR3 DNA has 54 bases and is translated from base 1. The receptor library was made with the immunoSEQ multiplex PCR assay. For TCR sequencing, RNA was extracted from every sample and reverse transcribed into cDNA to serve as template. First-strand cDNA was synthesized using SuperScript III with a 2:1 mix of oligo-dT and random hexamers. A synthetic immune receptor repertoire was used to assess amplification bias, and residual bias was removed computationally. As for how the authors treated the data: Raw reads were preprocessed for error removal, and CDR3 was defined according to IMGT conventions as running from the conserved cysteine to phenylalanine. Clonality was computed by normalizing Shannon entropy by log2 of the number of productive unique TCRs and subtracting the result from 1. CD4 or CD8 identity of scalp clones was inferred by cross-referencing scalp TCRbeta sequences with sorted blood CD4 and CD8 repertoires. The table comes from immuneACCESS by way of TCRdb, which keeps in-frame sequences with V and J called. Part of the clones is missing from these tables; in studies checked, under half for an unresolved V gene and the rest for unknown reasons. The DNA was the basis for D and trimming; V, J and clone size are from that table. The sample table holds about 190,000 clones, of which under 60% were seen once. The ten biggest clones cover roughly 12% of the sample.

The rearranged chain carries TRBV13 and TRBJ2-2; the D gene is tentatively TRBD1 or TRBD2, each matching 6 bases. Sequencing was performed on CD8+ T cells sorted from blood, taken at week 24, from a patient treated with tofacitinib. This TCR came from a human donor with alopecia areata. The sequence in DNA is TGTGCCAGCAGCTTAGTAGCGGATCAGGGGCTGAACACCGGGGAGCTGTTTTTT. Translated, it reads CASSLVADQGLNTGELFF.